This TCR beta chain appears in the sequencing data of a study of human T cells and chemical hapten exposure. The study's findings and limits: TCRs above 1 in 1000 frequency stayed constant with DPC sensitization.

Unique molecular identifiers were attached to individual cDNA molecules during library preparation. MiXCR, applied by TCRdb to the 5' RACE reads, yields one record per CDR3 protein. The table has approximately 81,000 distinct CDR3 sequences, less than 9.5% seen once. To note about this clonotype: Its antigen is still unknown.

Between the trimmed V and J ends, which lost 5 bases and 6 bases, there was a span of 17 bases. The CDR3 length is 13 residues. Germline V gene lookup returns CDR1 SQVTM and CDR2 ANQGSEA. Unfractionated whole blood served as the source for total RNA extraction. The chain is built from TRBV29-1 and TRBJ2-7, with D unclear. The clonotype comes from a male donor in good health. In DNA form, the CDR3 reads TGCAGCGTTATCCCCCGCCCTATGGGCGAGCAGTACTTC. Residues: CSVIPRPMGEQYF.